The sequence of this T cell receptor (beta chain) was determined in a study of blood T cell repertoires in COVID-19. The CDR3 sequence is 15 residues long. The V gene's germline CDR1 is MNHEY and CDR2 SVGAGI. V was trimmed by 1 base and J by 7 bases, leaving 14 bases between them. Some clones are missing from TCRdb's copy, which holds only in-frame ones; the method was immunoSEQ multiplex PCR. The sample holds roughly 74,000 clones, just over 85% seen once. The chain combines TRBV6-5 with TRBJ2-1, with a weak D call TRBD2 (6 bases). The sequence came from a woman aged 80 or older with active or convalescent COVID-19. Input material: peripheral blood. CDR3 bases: TGTGCCAGCAGTTACTTGCGGGGAGCCCTTAATGAGCAGTTCTTC. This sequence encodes CASSYLRGALNEQFF.